This T cell receptor (beta chain) came from a study of cytomegalovirus exposure and HLA in healthy donors. Study-wide points: In a later analysis, TCR association rates varied by HLA locus: DRB1 most, HLA-C fewest. Per a later analysis, 15,000 to 20,000 TCR beta sequences showed association with HLA alleles at 0.05 false discovery rate. With high specificity and sensitivity, the classifier reportedly diagnosed cytomegalovirus status.

The junction had 10 bases not matched to a gene; V was cut back by 1 base and J by 4 bases. The CDR3 sequence is 17 residues long. The germline V gene has CDR1 MDHEN and CDR2 SYDVKM. This PCR relied on a set of 60 Vbeta primers and 13 Jbeta primers. TCRdb's table, derived via immunoSEQ multiplex PCR, lists solely in-frame clones and lacks some. This sample has approximately 260,000 clones, with about nine tenths found just once. Points on this clone: Its antigen is not known.

The specimen was PBMCs. The clonotype comes from a girl under 10 years old in good health and CMV-seronegative. The chain joins TRBV28 to TRBJ1-3; 7 bases agree with TRBD1. CDR3 residues: CASSLLGDSRGGNTIYF. As DNA, the CDR3 is TGTGCCAGCAGTTTATTGGGGGACAGTCGAGGGGGAAACACCATATATTTT.